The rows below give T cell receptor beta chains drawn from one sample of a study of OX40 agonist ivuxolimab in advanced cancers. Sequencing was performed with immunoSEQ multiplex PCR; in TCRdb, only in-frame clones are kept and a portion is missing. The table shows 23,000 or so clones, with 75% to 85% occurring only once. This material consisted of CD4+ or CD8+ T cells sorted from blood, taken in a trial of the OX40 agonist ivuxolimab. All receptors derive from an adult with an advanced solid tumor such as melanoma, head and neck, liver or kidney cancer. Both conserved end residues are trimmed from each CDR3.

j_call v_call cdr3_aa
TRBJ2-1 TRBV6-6 ASSYSSGGLFGEQF
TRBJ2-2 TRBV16 ASSQTTGQGTGELF
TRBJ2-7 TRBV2 ASTGGRYEQY
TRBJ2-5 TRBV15 ATSSKTGPLVGTQY
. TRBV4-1 ASSPLHSKYEAEQY
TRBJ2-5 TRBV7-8 ASSPDSLETQY
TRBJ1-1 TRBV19 ASSKEYRNTEAF
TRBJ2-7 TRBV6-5 ASSYWQADRRY
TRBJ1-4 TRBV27 ASQDSSNEKLF
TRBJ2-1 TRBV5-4 ASSSGQNVYNEQF
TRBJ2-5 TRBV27 ASSGGETQY